This T cell receptor beta chain was recovered during a study of T cells in localized non-small cell lung cancer. Findings and limits, study-wide: Sequencing was restricted to one tumor region; therefore, heterogeneity remains possible. Within adjacent lung there appeared a median around 55 of the top 100 tumor clones. Maximal T cell clonality occurred in uninvolved adjacent lung, with tumor ranking below it. Overall survival was longer when the density of T cells in the blood was higher.

This CDR3 region has 14 residues. Trimming took 0 bases from V and 1 from J, leaving 3 bases between them. The germline V gene has CDR1 LNHNV and CDR2 YYDKDF (reference sequence). The repertoire was sequenced with immunoSEQ multiplex PCR; TCRdb's copy has only in-frame clones and lacks some. The repertoire holds some 36,000 clones, with 86% as singletons. Notes on this clone: Its cognate antigen is unknown.

This sequence originates from a male donor at least 60 years old with stage II lung adenocarcinoma. This chain links TRBV15 with TRBJ1-4, with D hard to call. This specimen consisted of peripheral blood mononuclear cells, obtained before any cancer treatment. CDR3 nucleotides: TGTGCCACCAGCAGAGACAGAACTAATGAAAAACTGTTTTTT. Translation gives CATSRDRTNEKLFF.